This T cell receptor (beta chain) was captured by sequencing in a study of T cell responses to AZD1222 COVID-19 vaccine. Findings of the study overall: Without day 14 samples, only post-peak T cell repertoires were studied. An increase in Spike-specific TCR breadth and depth was observed after two AZD1222 doses. Donors were largely white British and mainly female; clonal diversity was possibly underestimated.

Germline trimming cut 6 bases from V and 10 bases from J; bases unmatched to any gene: 10. The CDR3 runs to 13 residues. A note on this clone: Its matching antigen is unknown.

Using immunoSEQ multiplex PCR, the repertoire was profiled, and TCRdb retains in-frame clones only, with some absent. The table has approximately 150,000 clones, 90% to 95% seen once. The V gene is TRBV12-3 or TRBV12-4, the J gene TRBJ1-1; 8 bases align to TRBD1. The sample was peripheral blood, taken on day 0 of MenACWY control vaccination. The clonotype comes from an adult in good health. CDR3: CASRQPGTGGAFF. The CDR3 DNA reads as TGTGCCAGCAGACAACCCGGGACAGGTGGAGCTTTCTTT.